This T cell receptor (beta chain) was retrieved from a study of early T cells in non-severe SARS-CoV-2 infection. At the level of the study: The authors sequenced bulk RNA from unsorted whole blood, leaving chains unpaired.

With respect to this clonotype: What it binds is unknown.

Study-wide points: The VDJdb matching leaned toward anti-spike CD8 responses and overlooked private and CD4 specificities.

The length of the CDR3 is 14 residues. Germline V gene sequence: CDR1 DFQATT, CDR2 SNEGSKA (reference sequence). Trimming cost V 3 bases and J 6 bases; bases outside gene matches: 5. Individual cDNA molecules received unique molecular identifiers. MiXCR was run by TCRdb on the 5' RACE reads, yielding one entry per CDR3 protein. This sample has tens of thousands of distinct CDR3 sequences, with 9.4% found just once. The rearrangement joins TRBV20-1 to TRBJ1-6, with 7 nucleotides matching TRBD1. This sample comprised whole blood, obtained at baseline. The sequence was collected from an adult who was a healthcare worker with PCR-confirmed SARS-CoV-2 infection or an uninfected control (not recorded which). CDR3 amino acids: CSASTGDTNSPLHF. CDR3 sequence (DNA): TGCAGTGCTAGCACAGGGGATACTAATTCACCCCTCCACTTT.